This T cell receptor beta chain was captured by sequencing in a study of T cell repertoires in cytomegalovirus infection. Overall study: Based on public TCR beta signatures, there were indications of CMV infection and of a matching HLA type.

Of note for this clonotype: What it recognizes is unknown.

The V end lost 5 bases, the J end lost 0 bases, and 16 bases lay between the germline ends. The germline V gene has CDR1 LNHDA and CDR2 SQIVND (reference sequence). The CDR3 contains 16 residues. TCRdb called the reads again in MiXCR, with one record for every CDR3 protein. Altogether roughly 500,000 distinct CDR3 sequences are present, 30% to 40% being singletons, with the ten largest covering roughly a sixth. This chain links TRBV19 with TRBJ1-1; the D gene is possibly TRBD1 (6 bases). The receptor was derived from a human donor in good health (CMV status not recorded). Some clones in this sample may be carry-over from other donors' samples. This specimen was cultured PBMCs, taken from culture after CMV antigen stimulation. The CDR3 sequence is CASSSLQGTMNTEAFF. The DNA for the CDR3 is TGTGCCAGTAGTTCTCTACAGGGCACCATGAACACTGAAGCTTTCTTT.